The 6 T cell receptor beta chains below come from one sample, sequenced in a study of blood T cell repertoires in COVID-19. Profiled with immunoSEQ multiplex PCR; TCRdb holds only in-frame clones, not every one. This sample has fewer than 250,000 clones, with 86% found just once. The sequenced sample consisted of PBMCs or T cells enriched from blood (not recorded which). The receptor set was obtained from a woman in her fifties or sixties who had recovered from COVID-19.

The V and J genes are TRBV3-1 (or the pseudogene TRBV3-2) and TRBJ1-2, with TRBD1 matching 7 bases. Germline CDR1 reads LGHDT; CDR2 reads YNNKEL (reference sequence). This CDR3 is 15 amino acids long. The J segment lost 7 bases and the V segment lost 1 base, leaving 9 bases of the junction unmatched. CDR3 sequence (DNA): TGTGCCAGCAGCCAAGCCTGGACAGGCTTAGGTGGCTACACCTTC. It encodes CASSQAWTGLGGYTF.

The rearrangement links TRBV29-1 to TRBJ1-2; 11 nucleotides agree with TRBD1. V lost 3 bases and J lost 4; bases outside the gene matches: 4. Germline V gives CDR1 SQVTM, CDR2 ANQGSEA. This CDR3 is 14 amino acids long. The CDR3 DNA sequence: TGCAGCGTTGAGGAGGGGACAGGGGGCTATGGCTACACCTTC. Protein: CSVEEGTGGYGYTF.

CDR3 coding DNA: TGCGCCAGCAGCGACACTAGCGGGGCCGTTAATGAGCAGTTCTTC. Its protein is CASSDTSGAVNEQFF. The chain employs TRBV5-1 and TRBJ2-1; 10 bases fit TRBD2. This CDR3 spans 15 amino acids. Germline V gene sequence: CDR1 SGHRS, CDR2 YFSETQ. Unmatched junction bases numbered 8, after V lost 4 bases and J lost 7 bases. The entire variable domain, with the rest obtained from reference TRBV5-1 and TRBJ2-1, is as follows: KAGVTQTPRYLIKTRGQQVTLSCSPISGHRSVSWYQQTPGQGLQFLFEYFSETQRNKGNFPGRFSGRQFSNSRSEMNVSTLELGDSALYLCASSDTSGAVNEQFFGPGTRLTVL.

This clone was observed a few times. This chain uses TRBV4-2 with TRBJ1-2; no firm D call. V was trimmed by 1 base and J by 4 bases, leaving 7 bases between them. CDR1 and CDR2 (germline): LGHNA, YNFKEQ. The CDR3 is made up of 13 amino acids. Written as DNA, the CDR3 is TGTGCCAGCAGCCAAGGGAGTACCTATGGCTACACCTTC. It encodes CASSQGSTYGYTF.

This clone was seen once. The V call is TRBV11-1, the J call TRBJ1-6, with 8 positions matching TRBD1. In germline, CDR1 is SGHAT, CDR2 FQDESV (reference sequence). The CDR3 runs 15 residues. V trimming: 4 bases; J trimming: 9 bases; junction bases outside the gene matches: 8. The CDR3 nucleotides read TGTGCCAGCAGCTCCAGGACAGGGAGGAGTTCACCCCTCCACTTT. It is translated as CASSSRTGRSSPLHF.

This clone was seen only once. The rearrangement links TRBV4-1 to TRBJ1-2, with D perhaps matching TRBD1 (5 bases). The CDR3 contains 15 residues. V lost 0 bases, J lost 4 bases, and 12 bases lay in between. Germline CDR1 MGHRA, CDR2 YSYEKL. The CDR3 is CASSQEEGRAYGYTF. The DNA for the CDR3 is TGCGCCAGCAGCCAAGAGGAGGGCAGGGCCTATGGCTACACCTTC.